The 30 T cell receptor beta chains below were found in one sample sequenced in a study of TIL therapy for anti-PD-1-resistant metastatic lung cancer. The libraries were made with immunoSEQ v3. The data were produced by immunoSEQ multiplex PCR, yet TCRdb's version contains in-frame clones alone and is incomplete. The sample lists approximately 10,000 clones; roughly three quarters were seen once. Specified time point: pre-treatment sample, taken before nivolumab and TIL therapy. This specimen consisted of blood, obtained at baseline. These receptors originate from a person aged 30 to 80 with non-small cell lung cancer.

Only a few counts were recorded for this clone. The rearrangement uses TRBV4-1 and TRBJ1-5, with D unclear. CDR1 is MGHRA, CDR2 YSYEKL, per germline. V lost 3 bases, J lost 2 bases, and 11 bases lay in between. The CDR3 loop spans 15 amino acids. The CDR3 nucleotides are TGCGCCAGCAGCCAGACGGGAGTGGGCAATCAGCCCCAGCATTTT. Residues: CASSQTGVGNQPQHF.

The chain couples TRBV6-5 to TRBJ2-1; TRBD2 aligns across 10 bases. V dropped 5 bases and J dropped 7; count of bases not matched to a gene: 5. CDR3 length equals 14 residues. Germline assignment: CDR1 MNHEY and CDR2 SVGAGI. The CDR3 DNA sequence: TGTGCCAGCAGTCAACTAGCGGGAACGAATGAGCAGTTCTTC. Encoded protein: CASSQLAGTNEQFF.

The chain combines TRBV7-8 with TRBJ2-2; 12 bases are a match to TRBD2. CDR3 size: 15 residues. V was clipped by 5 bases and J by 7 bases; unmatched bases: 5. CDR1 is SGHVS, CDR2 FQNEAQ, per germline. The CDR3 DNA reads TGTGCCAGCAGCAGATGGACTAGCGGGGACGGGGAGCTGTTTTTT. The encoded protein is CASSRWTSGDGELFF.

This clone was observed a few times. This chain connects TRBV6-5 to TRBJ1-2; D ambiguous. V was cut by 10 bases and J by 2 bases, with 11 bases left in between. Germline V gives CDR1 MNHEY, CDR2 SVGAGI. The CDR3 has 12 residues. The CDR3 reads CAIRDQNYGYTF. CDR3 nucleotides: TGTGCCATCCGGGATCAAAACTATGGCTACACCTTC.

The chain employs TRBV6-1 and TRBJ1-5; possibly TRBD1 for D (6 bases). The CDR3 loop spans 15 amino acids. Germline V gives CDR1 MNHNS, CDR2 SASEGT. V was cut by 5 bases and J by 2 bases, with 13 bases left in between. The CDR3 reads CASSWRGEGNQPQHF. For the CDR3, the DNA is TGTGCCAGCAGTTGGAGGGGGGAAGGCAATCAGCCCCAGCATTTT.

CDR3 DNA: TGTGCCAGCAGTGACTGGGTCCGGACTGAAGCTTTCTTT. Translated: CASSDWVRTEAFF. The chain uses TRBV25-1 and TRBJ1-1; D is unresolved. Germline V CDR1 and CDR2: MGHDK, SYGVNS. V lost 3 bases, J lost 5 bases, and 10 bases lay in between. This CDR3 contains 13 residues. The variable domain in full, with the rest retrieved from reference TRBV25-1 and TRBJ1-1, is EADIYQTPRYLVIGTGKKITLECSQTMGHDKMYWYQQDPGMELHLIHYSYGVNSTEKGDLSSESTVSRIRTEHFPLTLESARPSHTSQYLCASSDWVRTEAFFGQGTRLTVV.

The sample holds a few counts of this clone. V usage is TRBV2 and J usage is TRBJ1-2; 9 nucleotides agree with TRBD1. The germline CDR1 and CDR2 sequences are SNHLY and FYNNEI. V lost 5 bases and J lost 8; bases outside the gene matches: 6. This CDR3 is 13 amino acids long. Here the CDR3 reads CASSIQGADGYTF. The CDR3 DNA sequence: TGTGCCAGCAGTATACAGGGGGCTGACGGCTACACCTTC. The whole variable domain, filled in from reference TRBV2 and TRBJ1-2, reads EPEVTQTPSHQVTQMGQEVILRCVPISNHLYFYWYRQILGQKVEFLVSFYNNEISEKSEIFDDQFSVERPDGSNFTLKIRSTKLEDSAMYFCASSIQGADGYTFGSGTRLTVV.

This chain joins TRBV15 and TRBJ1-5, with 8 bases matching TRBD1. The V gene end was trimmed by 5 bases and the J gene end by 6 bases; junction bases not matched to a gene: 6. Germline-derived CDR1 and CDR2 are LNHNV and YYDKDF (reference sequence). The CDR3 sequence is 14 residues long. As DNA, the CDR3 is TGTGCCACCAGCGCAGGGGGCCTCAGTCAGCCCCAGCATTTT. As protein: CATSAGGLSQPQHF. Complete variable domain (other parts from reference TRBV15 and TRBJ1-5): DAMVIQNPRYQVTQFGKPVTLSCSQTLNHNVMYWYQQKSSQAPKLLFHYYDKDFNNEADTPDNFQSRRPNTSFCFLDIRSPGLGDTAMYLCATSAGGLSQPQHFGDGTRLSIL.

The chain employs TRBV7-6 and TRBJ2-7, with 7 bases aligning to TRBD2. The CDR3 extends over 16 amino acids. Germline trimming cut 1 base from V and 5 bases from J; bases unmatched to any gene: 11. CDR1 is SGHVS, CDR2 FNYEAQ, per germline. CDR3 region: CASSLGGGRPLDEQYF. The CDR3 region has the DNA TGTGCCAGCAGCTTAGGGGGGGGGAGGCCCCTGGACGAGCAGTACTTC.

The chain carries TRBV5-1 and TRBJ2-3; 10 nucleotides line up with TRBD1. Germline loops: CDR1 SGHRS, CDR2 YFSETQ. V gave up 4 bases and J gave up 4 bases; unmatched junction bases: 6. The CDR3 is 15 amino acids. The CDR3 sequence: CASSTFGTGADTQYF. In nucleotides, the CDR3 is TGCGCCAGCAGCACCTTCGGGACAGGGGCAGATACGCAGTATTTT. Looking up the rest from reference TRBV5-1 and TRBJ2-3 gives the full variable domain: KAGVTQTPRYLIKTRGQQVTLSCSPISGHRSVSWYQQTPGQGLQFLFEYFSETQRNKGNFPGRFSGRQFSNSRSEMNVSTLELGDSALYLCASSTFGTGADTQYFGPGTRLTVL.

The rearrangement links TRBV7-9 to TRBJ1-1; possibly TRBD1 for D (5 bases). The CDR3 is 14 amino acids. V lost 3 bases to trimming and J lost 0 bases, with 8 bases between them. Per germline, CDR1 SEHNR and CDR2 FQNEAQ (reference sequence). The CDR3 loop reads CASSFDSLNTEAFF. The CDR3 DNA is TGTGCCAGCAGCTTCGACAGCCTGAACACTGAAGCTTTCTTT.

This sequence joins TRBV7-9 and TRBJ2-1; the match to TRBD2 covers 13 bases. The germline V gene encodes CDR1 SEHNR and CDR2 FQNEAQ (reference sequence). After removal of 1 base from V and 9 bases from J, the junction contained 6 bases not matched to a gene. CDR3 length: 16 residues. This chain's CDR3 is CASSLGLAGGIGEQFF. For the CDR3, the DNA is TGTGCCAGCAGCTTAGGACTAGCGGGAGGAATCGGTGAGCAGTTCTTC.

The chain is built from TRBV25-1 and TRBJ1-2; a weak D match, TRBD1 (5 bases). Germline V gives CDR1 MGHDK, CDR2 SYGVNS. V was shortened by 6 bases and J by 8 bases, with 13 bases between the two germline ends. The CDR3 has 12 amino acids. CDR3 loop: CASSQGHGGYTF. In DNA form, the CDR3 reads TGTGCCAGCAGCCAGGGCCATGGGGGCTACACCTTC.

The V gene is TRBV4-1, the J gene TRBJ2-1; TRBD2 agrees at 14 bases. The CDR3 covers 19 residues. Losses at the gene ends were 0 bases for V and 7 bases for J; bases not matched to a gene: 11. Germline CDR1 MGHRA, CDR2 YSYEKL. This CDR3 reads CASSQDRRLAGGPRNEQFF. The CDR3 nucleotides read TGCGCCAGCAGCCAAGATCGGAGACTAGCGGGAGGGCCGCGGAATGAGCAGTTCTTC.

The chain has TRBV9 and TRBJ2-3; TRBD2 matches at 11 bases. Germline V gene data show CDR1 as SGDLS and CDR2 as YYNGEE. The CDR3 has 14 residues. The V and J ends lost 4 bases and 4 bases, in that order; junction bases with no gene match: 2. CDR3 in DNA: TGTGCCAGCAGCACTAGCGGGAGTGCAGATACGCAGTATTTT. Translation gives CASSTSGSADTQYF.

V usage is TRBV7-2 and J usage is TRBJ2-1; TRBD1 matches at 7 bases. Germline V CDR1 and CDR2: SGHTA, FQGNSA. J lost 6 bases, V lost 3 bases, and 8 bases had no gene match. The length of the CDR3 is 15 residues. Written as DNA, the CDR3 is TGTGCCAGCAGCTTCGGTGGCAACAGGGGCAATGAGCAGTTCTTC. It codes for CASSFGGNRGNEQFF.

The chain joins TRBV6-4 to TRBJ2-3; no reliable D call. Germline V gene lookup returns CDR1 MRHNA and CDR2 SNTAGT. Trimming stripped 5 bases from V and 2 bases from J, with 8 bases between. The CDR3 extends over 13 amino acids. The CDR3: CASSRDYTDTQYF. In DNA form, the CDR3 reads TGTGCCAGCAGTAGGGATTACACAGATACGCAGTATTTT.

The rearrangement joins TRBV25-1 to TRBJ2-2; TRBD1 might be the D (6 bases). This CDR3 comprises 14 residues. Trimming cost V 3 bases and J 4 bases, with 9 bases left between them. CDR1 is MGHDK, CDR2 SYGVNS, per germline. CDR3: CASSELQGTGELFF. CDR3 in DNA: TGTGCCAGCAGTGAGCTACAGGGCACCGGGGAGCTGTTTTTT.

V gene TRBV6-5 combines with J gene TRBJ2-3; D is possibly TRBD2 (5 bases). V lost 10 bases and J lost 6, with 14 bases in between. The CDR3 is made up of 12 amino acids. Germline V gene sequence: CDR1 MNHEY, CDR2 SVGAGI. The CDR3 bases are TGTGCCATACGGGGAAACGGGGATACGCAGTATTTT. This encodes CAIRGNGDTQYF.

This rearrangement joins TRBV14 to TRBJ1-1, with 8 bases lining up with TRBD1. CDR1 and CDR2 from the germline V gene are SGHDN and FVKESK. The CDR3 is 14 amino acids. The ends lost 6 bases at V and 5 bases at J; junction bases unmatched: 8. DNA for the CDR3: TGTGCCAGCAGTCGACAGGGGACCAGTACTGAAGCTTTCTTT. This codes for CASSRQGTSTEAFF.

The V gene is TRBV11-2, the J gene TRBJ2-2; no clear D. Germline CDR1 SGHAT, CDR2 FQNNGV. This CDR3 spans 15 amino acids. V lost 5 bases and J lost 1, with 11 bases in between. This CDR3 reads CASSQREMNTGELFF. In DNA form, the CDR3 reads TGTGCCAGCAGCCAGAGAGAAATGAACACCGGGGAGCTGTTTTTT.

As for this clone: At one end the junction does not follow the germline gene, possibly because of a read error. The rearrangement joins TRBV9 to TRBJ2-7; D is unclear. The V gene's germline CDR1 is SGDLS and CDR2 YYNGEE. The CDR3 has 11 amino acids. The CDR3 spells CASSVTILDPF. The CDR3 bases are TGTGCCAGCAGCGTAACTATCCTGGATCCCTTC.

This clone occurred a few times. This sequence joins TRBV4-1 and TRBJ2-2; weak D call: TRBD1 (6 bases). Trimming took off 0 bases at V and 0 bases at J, with 8 bases between the two ends. The CDR3 spans 16 residues. Per germline, CDR1 MGHRA and CDR2 YSYEKL. DNA for the CDR3: TGCGCCAGCAGCCAAGAGGCAGGGGCGAACACCGGGGAGCTGTTTTTT. It yields the protein CASSQEAGANTGELFF.

This clone was detected a few times. The genes are TRBV10-3 and TRBJ2-7; 7 nucleotides line up with TRBD2. From germline, CDR1 is ENHRY and CDR2 SYGVKD. J lost 6 bases, V lost 2 bases, and 4 bases had no gene match. The CDR3 totals 13 residues. CDR3: CAISEGREFEQYF. CDR3 nucleotide sequence: TGTGCCATCAGTGAGGGGCGGGAGTTCGAGCAGTACTTC.

The CDR3 loop is CASSAPSGTSGSGYEQYF. In DNA, the CDR3 is TGTGCCAGCAGTGCCCCTAGCGGGACTAGCGGGAGTGGCTACGAGCAGTACTTC. The chain joins TRBV6-1 to TRBJ2-7; 14 bases are shared with TRBD2. The V gene's germline CDR1 is MNHNS and CDR2 SASEGT. CDR3 length equals 18 residues. J was trimmed by 3 bases and V by 4 bases; bases with no gene match: 11.

This clone came up once. The chain uses TRBV29-1 and TRBJ1-2; a weak D match, TRBD1 (5 bases). The germline V and J ends were trimmed by 5 bases and 8 bases, with 21 bases remaining between them. CDR1 is SQVTM and CDR2 is ANQGSEA in the germline V gene. The CDR3 is 14 amino acids. The CDR3 region is CSVTPAGLGYGYTF. The CDR3 coding sequence is TGCAGCGTTACTCCGGCAGGGCTAGGGTACGGCTACACCTTC.

The J gene is TRBJ2-5, the V gene TRBV18, with D possibly TRBD2 on 5 matching bases. The CDR3 contains 14 residues. CDR1 KGHSH and CDR2 LQKENI come from the germline V gene. V lost 4 bases, J lost 2 bases, and 11 bases lay in between. The CDR3 nucleotides are TGTGCCAGCTCACAGCTGAGCGGTCAAGAGACCCAGTACTTC. It encodes CASSQLSGQETQYF.

This clone was found a few times. This chain connects TRBV25-1 to TRBJ1-1; D perhaps matches TRBD1 (6 bases). Germline V CDR1 and CDR2: MGHDK, SYGVNS. The CDR3 runs to 14 residues. Trimming took 1 base from V and 1 from J, leaving 7 bases between them. This chain's CDR3 is CASSEWGQNTEAFF. CDR3 bases: TGTGCCAGCAGTGAATGGGGACAGAACACTGAAGCTTTCTTT.

This clone showed up just a few times. The chain is built from TRBV10-1 and TRBJ1-5; weak D call: TRBD1 (6 bases). Trimming shortened V by 4 bases and J by 8 bases, and 12 bases separated the two germline ends. The CDR3 runs to 13 residues. Per germline, CDR1 WNHNN and CDR2 SYGVQD (reference sequence). CDR3 in amino acids: CASSAGGMEPQHF. For the CDR3, the DNA is TGCGCCAGCAGTGCTGGGGGCATGGAGCCCCAGCATTTT.

The chain carries TRBV27 and TRBJ2-4; 11 bases are a match to TRBD2. J lost 0 bases, V lost 6 bases, and 13 bases had no gene match. The length of the CDR3 is 19 residues. The V gene's germline CDR1 is MNHEY and CDR2 SMNVEV (reference sequence). The DNA for the CDR3 is TGTGCCAGCAGCCGATCGGGACTAGCGGAGAACATAGCCAAAAACATTCAGTACTTC. This sequence encodes CASSRSGLAENIAKNIQYF.